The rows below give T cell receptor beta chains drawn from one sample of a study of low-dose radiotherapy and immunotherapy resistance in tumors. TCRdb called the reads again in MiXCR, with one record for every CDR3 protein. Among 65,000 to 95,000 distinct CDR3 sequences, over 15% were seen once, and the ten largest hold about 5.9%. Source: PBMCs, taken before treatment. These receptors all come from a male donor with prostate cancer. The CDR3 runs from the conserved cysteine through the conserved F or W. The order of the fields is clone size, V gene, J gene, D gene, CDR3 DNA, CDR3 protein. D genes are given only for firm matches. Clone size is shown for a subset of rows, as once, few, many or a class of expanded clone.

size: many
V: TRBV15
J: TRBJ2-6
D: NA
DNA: TGTGCCACCAGCCCCGGGGACCTTCCTGGGGCCAACGTCCTGACTTTC
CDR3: CATSPGDLPGANVLTF

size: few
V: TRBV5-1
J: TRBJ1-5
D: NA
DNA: TGCGCCAGCAGCCCCCGTCGCTGGGACATACCCGTTATTAGCAATCAGCCCCAGCATTTT
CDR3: CASSPRRWDIPVISNQPQHF

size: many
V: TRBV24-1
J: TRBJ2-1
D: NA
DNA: TGTGCCACCAGTGATTTGTCGGGCGGGAACTACAATGAGCAGTTCTTC
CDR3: CATSDLSGGNYNEQFF

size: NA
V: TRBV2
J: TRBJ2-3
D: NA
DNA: TGTGCCAGCAGTGACAGGCGGGGCCGCACAGATACGCAGTATTTT
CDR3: CASSDRRGRTDTQYF

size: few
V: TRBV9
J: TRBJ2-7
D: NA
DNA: TGTGCCAGCAGCGTAGGTCCCCCCTCCGACGAGCAGTACTTC
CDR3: CASSVGPPSDEQYF

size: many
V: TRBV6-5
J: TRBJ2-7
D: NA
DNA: TGTGCCAGCAGTTACTACGACGAGCAGTACTTC
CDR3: CASSYYDEQYF

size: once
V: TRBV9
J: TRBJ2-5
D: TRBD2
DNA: TGTGCCAGCAGCGCAGGGACTAGCGGGAGGGGAGCACGAGAGACCCAGTACTTC
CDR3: CASSAGTSGRGARETQYF

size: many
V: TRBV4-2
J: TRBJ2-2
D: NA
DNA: TGTGCCAGCAGCCAAGATGCCCCTGGCGGGGCGAACACCGGGGAGCTGTTTTTT
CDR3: CASSQDAPGGANTGELFF

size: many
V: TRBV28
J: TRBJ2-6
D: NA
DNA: TGTGCCGTTCTCCCTGGGGGTTCTGGGGCCAACGTCCTGACTTTC
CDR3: CAVLPGGSGANVLTF

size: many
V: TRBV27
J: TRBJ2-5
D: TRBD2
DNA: TGTGCCAGCAGTTTCGAGCGGGGGGGCCCGGGTGAGACCCAGTACTTC
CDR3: CASSFERGGPGETQYF

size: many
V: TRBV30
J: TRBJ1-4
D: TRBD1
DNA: TGTGCCTGGAGTATGACAGGGATTAATGAAAAACTGTTTTTT
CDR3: CAWSMTGINEKLFF

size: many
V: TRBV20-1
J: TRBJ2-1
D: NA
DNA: TGCAGTGCTATTACAGGGTTCGGCTACAATGAGCAGTTCTTC
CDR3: CSAITGFGYNEQFF

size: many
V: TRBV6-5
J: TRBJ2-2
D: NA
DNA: TGTGCCAGTAATGTGGGGCCGAATACCGGGGAGCTGTTTTTT
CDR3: CASNVGPNTGELFF

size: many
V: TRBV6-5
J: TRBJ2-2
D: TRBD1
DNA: TGTGCCAGCAGGAACTCCGGGACAGCTAACACCGGGGAGCTGTTTTTT
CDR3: CASRNSGTANTGELFF

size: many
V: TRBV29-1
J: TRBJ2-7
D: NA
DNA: TGCAGCGTCATGTTTCAGGTTGAGCAGTACTTC
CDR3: CSVMFQVEQYF

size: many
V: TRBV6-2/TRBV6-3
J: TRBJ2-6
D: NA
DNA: TGTGCCAGCAGTGACACCTCTGGGGCCAACGTCCTGACTTTC
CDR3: CASSDTSGANVLTF

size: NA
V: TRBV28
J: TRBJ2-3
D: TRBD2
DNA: TGTGCCAGTCCCACTAGCGGGAGAACGTTTAGCACAGATACGCAGTATTTT
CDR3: CASPTSGRTFSTDTQYF

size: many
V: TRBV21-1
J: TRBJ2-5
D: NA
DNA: NA
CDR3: CASSKKEWGFGTSQETQYF

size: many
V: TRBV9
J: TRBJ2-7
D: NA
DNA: TGTGCCAGCAGCGAGGACCTTATGGACGAGCAGTACTTC
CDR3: CASSEDLMDEQYF

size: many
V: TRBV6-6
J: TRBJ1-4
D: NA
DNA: TGTGCCAGCGAAGCGGGACTCTTTAATGAAAAACTGTTTTTT
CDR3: CASEAGLFNEKLFF

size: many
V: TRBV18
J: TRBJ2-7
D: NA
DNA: TGTGCCAGCTCACCCAACTCCTACGAGCAGTACTTC
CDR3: CASSPNSYEQYF

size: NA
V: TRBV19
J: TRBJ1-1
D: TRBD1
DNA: TGTGCCAGTACCGGGACAGGGAAGAATGCTTTCTTT
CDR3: CASTGTGKNAFF

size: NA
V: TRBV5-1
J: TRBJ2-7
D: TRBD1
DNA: TGCGCCAGCAGCGACCCAGGGGGCGAGCAGTACTTC
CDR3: CASSDPGGEQYF

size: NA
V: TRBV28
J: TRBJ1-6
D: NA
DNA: TGTGCCAGCAGCCTTAAACAGAAACTTTCACCCCTCCACTTT
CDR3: CASSLKQKLSPLHF

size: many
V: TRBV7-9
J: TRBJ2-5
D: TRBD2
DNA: TGTGCCAGCAGCTTAGCGGCGCGGGGGGCACGCGAGACCCAGTACTTC
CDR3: CASSLAARGARETQYF

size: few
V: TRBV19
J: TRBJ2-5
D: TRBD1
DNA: TGTGCCAGTAGTGCCTGGACAGGTTTGCAGACCCAGTACTTC
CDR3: CASSAWTGLQTQYF

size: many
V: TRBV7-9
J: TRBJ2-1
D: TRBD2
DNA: TGTGCCAGCAGCTTAATAGCGGGGGACAATGAGCAGTTCTTC
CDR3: CASSLIAGDNEQFF

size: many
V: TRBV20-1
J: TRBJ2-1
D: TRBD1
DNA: TGCAGTGCTAGAGATGGGCGACAGGGGGATTTCTATGAGCAGTTCTTC
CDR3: CSARDGRQGDFYEQFF

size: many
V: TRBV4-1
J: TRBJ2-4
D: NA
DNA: TGCGCCAGCAGCCAAGAGAGAGGTATAGCCAAAAACATTCAGTACTTC
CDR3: CASSQERGIAKNIQYF

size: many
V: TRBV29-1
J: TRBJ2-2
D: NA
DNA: TGCAGCGTTGGACTGAACACCGGGGAGCTGTTTTTT
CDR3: CSVGLNTGELFF

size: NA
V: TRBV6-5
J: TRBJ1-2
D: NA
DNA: TGTGCCAGCAGTTACTCGAACCTTAACTATGGCTACACCTTC
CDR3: CASSYSNLNYGYTF

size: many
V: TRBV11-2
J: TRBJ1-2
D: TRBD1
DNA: TGTGCCAGCAGCCCGGGACAGGGTACCTATGGCTACACCTTC
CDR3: CASSPGQGTYGYTF

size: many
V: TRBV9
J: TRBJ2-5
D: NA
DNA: TGTGCCAGCAGCGTAGCGGGGGAGACCCGGGAGACCCAGTACTTC
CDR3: CASSVAGETRETQYF

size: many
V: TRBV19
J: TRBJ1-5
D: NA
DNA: TGTGCCAGTAGTACTTTCAAAAATGGCAATCAGCCCCAGCATTTT
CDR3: CASSTFKNGNQPQHF

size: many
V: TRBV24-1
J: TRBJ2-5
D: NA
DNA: TGTGCCACCAGTGATCCTGGGGTGGGTTTCCAAGAGACCCAGTACTTC
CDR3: CATSDPGVGFQETQYF

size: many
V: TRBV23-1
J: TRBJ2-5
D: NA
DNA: TGCGCCAGCAGTCAAGGAGACTTACCAGAGACCCAGTACTTC
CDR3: CASSQGDLPETQYF

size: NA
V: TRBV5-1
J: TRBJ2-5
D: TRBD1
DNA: TGCGCCAGCAGCCCTGGGGACAGTCTCCAAGAGACCCAGTACTTC
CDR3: CASSPGDSLQETQYF